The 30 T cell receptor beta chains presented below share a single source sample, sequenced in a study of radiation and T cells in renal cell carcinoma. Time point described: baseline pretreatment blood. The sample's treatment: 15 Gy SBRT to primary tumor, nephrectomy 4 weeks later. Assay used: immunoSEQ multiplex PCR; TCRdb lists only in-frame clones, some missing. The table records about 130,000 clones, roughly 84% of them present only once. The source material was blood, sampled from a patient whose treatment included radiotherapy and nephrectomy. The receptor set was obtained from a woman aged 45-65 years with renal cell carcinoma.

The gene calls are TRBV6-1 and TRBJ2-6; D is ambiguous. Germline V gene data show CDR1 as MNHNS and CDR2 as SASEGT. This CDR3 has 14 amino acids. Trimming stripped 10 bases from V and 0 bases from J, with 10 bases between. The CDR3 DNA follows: TGTGCCACCCGAGCCGTCTCTGGGGCCAACGTCCTGACTTTC. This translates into CATRAVSGANVLTF.

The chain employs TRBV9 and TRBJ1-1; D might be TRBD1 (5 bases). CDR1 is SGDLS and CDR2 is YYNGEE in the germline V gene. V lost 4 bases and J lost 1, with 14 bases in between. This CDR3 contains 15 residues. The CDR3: CASSSWGVKNTEAFF. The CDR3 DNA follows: TGTGCCAGCAGCTCTTGGGGGGTCAAGAACACTGAAGCTTTCTTT.

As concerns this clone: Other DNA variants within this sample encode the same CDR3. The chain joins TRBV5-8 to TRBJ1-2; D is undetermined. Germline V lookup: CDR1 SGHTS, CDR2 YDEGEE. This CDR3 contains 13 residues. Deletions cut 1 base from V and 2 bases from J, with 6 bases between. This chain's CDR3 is CASSLTQNYGYTF. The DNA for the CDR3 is TGTGCCAGCAGCTTGACCCAGAACTATGGCTACACCTTC.

CDR3 nucleotide sequence: TGTGCCAGCAGCGAAGTTCGGAACACTGAAGCTTTCTTT. Protein: CASSEVRNTEAFF. V and J are TRBV7-2 and TRBJ1-1; D unresolved. CDR1 SGHTA and CDR2 FQGNSA come from the germline V gene. The V end lost 5 bases, the J end lost 1 base, and 8 bases lay between the germline ends. This CDR3 has 13 amino acids.

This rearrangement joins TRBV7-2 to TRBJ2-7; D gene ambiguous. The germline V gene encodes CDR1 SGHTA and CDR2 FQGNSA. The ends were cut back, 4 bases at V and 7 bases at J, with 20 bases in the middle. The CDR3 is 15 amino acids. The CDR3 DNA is TGTGCCAGCAGCTCGCAGCAAACCGCGGCCGGGGAGCAGTACTTC. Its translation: CASSSQQTAAGEQYF.

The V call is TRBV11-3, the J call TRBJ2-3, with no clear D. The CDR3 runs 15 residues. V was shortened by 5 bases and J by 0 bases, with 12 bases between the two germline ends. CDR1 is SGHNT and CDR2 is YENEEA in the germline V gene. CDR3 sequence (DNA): TGTGCCAGCAGCCCCCGACTTGGGAGCACAGATACGCAGTATTTT. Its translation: CASSPRLGSTDTQYF.

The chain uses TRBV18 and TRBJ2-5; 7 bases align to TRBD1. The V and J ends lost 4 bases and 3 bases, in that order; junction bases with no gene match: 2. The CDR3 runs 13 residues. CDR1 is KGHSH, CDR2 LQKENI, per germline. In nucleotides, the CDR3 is TGTGCCAGCTCACGGGACAGAGAAGAGACCCAGTACTTC. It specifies CASSRDREETQYF.

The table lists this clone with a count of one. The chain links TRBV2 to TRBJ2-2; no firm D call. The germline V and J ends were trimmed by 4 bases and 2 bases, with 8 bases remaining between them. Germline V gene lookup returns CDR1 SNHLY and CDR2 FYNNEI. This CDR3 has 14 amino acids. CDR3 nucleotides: TGTGCCAGCAGTGGCTCAAGTAACACCGGGGAGCTGTTTTTT. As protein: CASSGSSNTGELFF.

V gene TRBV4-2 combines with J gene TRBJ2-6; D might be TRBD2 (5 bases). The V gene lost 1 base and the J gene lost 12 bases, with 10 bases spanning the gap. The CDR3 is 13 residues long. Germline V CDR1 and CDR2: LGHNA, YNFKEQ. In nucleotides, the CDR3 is TGTGCCAGCAGCCAAGGTAACGGGGTCGTCCTGACTTTC. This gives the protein CASSQGNGVVLTF.

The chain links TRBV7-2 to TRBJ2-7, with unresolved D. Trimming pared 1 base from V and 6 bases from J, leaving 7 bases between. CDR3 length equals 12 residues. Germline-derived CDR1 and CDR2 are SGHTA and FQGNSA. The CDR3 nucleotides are TGTGCCAGCAGCTTAGTAACGGGCGAGCAGTACTTC. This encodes CASSLVTGEQYF.

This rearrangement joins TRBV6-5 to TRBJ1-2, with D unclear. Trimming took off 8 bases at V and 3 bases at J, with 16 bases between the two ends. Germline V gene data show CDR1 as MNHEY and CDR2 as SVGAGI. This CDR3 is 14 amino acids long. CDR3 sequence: CASAPHAADYGYTF. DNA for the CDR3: TGTGCCAGCGCTCCCCATGCCGCGGACTATGGCTACACCTTC.

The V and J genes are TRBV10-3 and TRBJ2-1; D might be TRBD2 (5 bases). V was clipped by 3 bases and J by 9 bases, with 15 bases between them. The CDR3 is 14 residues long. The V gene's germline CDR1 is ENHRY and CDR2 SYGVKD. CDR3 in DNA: TGTGCCATCAGTGATAGAGGGTGGGTACTTGAGCAGTTCTTC. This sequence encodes CAISDRGWVLEQFF.

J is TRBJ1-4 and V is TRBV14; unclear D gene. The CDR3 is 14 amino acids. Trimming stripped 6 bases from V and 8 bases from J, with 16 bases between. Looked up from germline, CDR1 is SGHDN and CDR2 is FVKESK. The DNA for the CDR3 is TGTGCCAGCAGTCGTAACTCAGGAGGCGAAAAACTGTTTTTT. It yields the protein CASSRNSGGEKLFF. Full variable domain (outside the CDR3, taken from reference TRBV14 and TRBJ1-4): EAGVTQFPSHSVIEKGQTVTLRCDPISGHDNLYWYRRVMGKEIKFLLHFVKESKQDESGMPNNRFLAERTGGTYSTLKVQPAELEDSGVYFCASSRNSGGEKLFFGSGTQLSVL.

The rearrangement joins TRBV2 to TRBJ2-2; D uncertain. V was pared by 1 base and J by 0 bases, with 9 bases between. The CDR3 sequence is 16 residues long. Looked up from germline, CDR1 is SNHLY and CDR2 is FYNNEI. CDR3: CASSEGAVTNTGELFF. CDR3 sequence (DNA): TGTGCCAGCAGTGAAGGGGCAGTTACGAACACCGGGGAGCTGTTTTTT.

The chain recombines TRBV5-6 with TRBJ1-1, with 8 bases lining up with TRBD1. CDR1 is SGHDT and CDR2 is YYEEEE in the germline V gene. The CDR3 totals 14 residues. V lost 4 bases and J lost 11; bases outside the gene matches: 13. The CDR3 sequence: CASSRTGFTGHAFF. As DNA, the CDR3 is TGTGCCAGCAGCCGGACAGGGTTTACCGGGCACGCTTTCTTT.

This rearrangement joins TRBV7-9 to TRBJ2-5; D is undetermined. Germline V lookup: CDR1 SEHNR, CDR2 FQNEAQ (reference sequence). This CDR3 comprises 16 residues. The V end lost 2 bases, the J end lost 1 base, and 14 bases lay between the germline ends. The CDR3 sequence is CASSLFIGWGQETQYF. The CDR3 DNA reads TGTGCCAGCAGCTTATTCATAGGGTGGGGCCAAGAGACCCAGTACTTC.

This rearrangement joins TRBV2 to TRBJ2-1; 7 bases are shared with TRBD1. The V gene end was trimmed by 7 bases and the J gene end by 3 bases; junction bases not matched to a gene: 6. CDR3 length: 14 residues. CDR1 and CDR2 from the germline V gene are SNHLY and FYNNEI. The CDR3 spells CASNLWDSYNEQFF. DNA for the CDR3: TGTGCCAGCAATCTCTGGGACAGCTACAATGAGCAGTTCTTC.

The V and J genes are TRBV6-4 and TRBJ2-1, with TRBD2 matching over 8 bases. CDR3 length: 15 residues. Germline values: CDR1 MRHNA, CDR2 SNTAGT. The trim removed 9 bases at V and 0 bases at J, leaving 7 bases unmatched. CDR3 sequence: CASSPGTSSYNEQFF. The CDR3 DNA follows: TGTGCCAGTAGTCCCGGGACTAGCTCCTACAATGAGCAGTTCTTC.

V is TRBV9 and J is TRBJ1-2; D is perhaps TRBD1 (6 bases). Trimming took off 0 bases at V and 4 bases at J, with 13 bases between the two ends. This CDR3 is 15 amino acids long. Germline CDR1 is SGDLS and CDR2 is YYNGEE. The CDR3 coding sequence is TGTGCCAGCAGCGTAGGCGCGACAGGTCCCTATGGCTACACCTTC. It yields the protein CASSVGATGPYGYTF.

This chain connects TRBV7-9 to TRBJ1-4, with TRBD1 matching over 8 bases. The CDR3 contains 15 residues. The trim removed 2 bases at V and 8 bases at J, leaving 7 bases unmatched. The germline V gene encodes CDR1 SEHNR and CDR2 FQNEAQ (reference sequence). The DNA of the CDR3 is TGTGCCAGCAGCTTATTCGGGACAGGTGCCGAAAAACTGTTTTTT. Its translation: CASSLFGTGAEKLFF.

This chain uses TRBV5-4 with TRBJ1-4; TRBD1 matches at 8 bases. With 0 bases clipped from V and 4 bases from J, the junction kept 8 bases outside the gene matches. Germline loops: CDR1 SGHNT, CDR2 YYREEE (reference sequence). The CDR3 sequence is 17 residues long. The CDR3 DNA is TGTGCCAGCAGCTTGGTACCATTGGACAGGGATAATGAAAAACTGTTTTTT. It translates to CASSLVPLDRDNEKLFF.

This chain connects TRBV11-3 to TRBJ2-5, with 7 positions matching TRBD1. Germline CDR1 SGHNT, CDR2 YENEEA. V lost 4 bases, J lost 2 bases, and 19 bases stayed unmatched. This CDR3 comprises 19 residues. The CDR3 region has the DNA TGTGCCAGCAGCTCATCCCTCCGTTACAGGGGAAGAGGGCAAGAGACCCAGTACTTC. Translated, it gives CASSSSLRYRGRGQETQYF.

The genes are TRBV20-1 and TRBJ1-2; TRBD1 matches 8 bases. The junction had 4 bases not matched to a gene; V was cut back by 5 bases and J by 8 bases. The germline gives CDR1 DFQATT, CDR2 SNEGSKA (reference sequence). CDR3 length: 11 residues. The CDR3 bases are TGCAGTGCTGGACAGGGTTGGGGCTACACCTTC. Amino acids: CSAGQGWGYTF.

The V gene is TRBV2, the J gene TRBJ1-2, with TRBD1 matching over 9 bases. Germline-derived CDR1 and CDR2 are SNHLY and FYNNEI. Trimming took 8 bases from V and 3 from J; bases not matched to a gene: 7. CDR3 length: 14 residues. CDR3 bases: TGTGCCAGCTCTTCGGGGACAGGGCACTATGGCTACACCTTC. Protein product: CASSSGTGHYGYTF.

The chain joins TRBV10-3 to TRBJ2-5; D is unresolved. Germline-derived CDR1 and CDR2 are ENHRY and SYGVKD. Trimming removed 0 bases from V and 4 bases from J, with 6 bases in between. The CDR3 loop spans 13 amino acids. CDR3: CAISESVGETQYF. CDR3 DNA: TGTGCCATCAGTGAGTCTGTAGGAGAGACCCAGTACTTC.

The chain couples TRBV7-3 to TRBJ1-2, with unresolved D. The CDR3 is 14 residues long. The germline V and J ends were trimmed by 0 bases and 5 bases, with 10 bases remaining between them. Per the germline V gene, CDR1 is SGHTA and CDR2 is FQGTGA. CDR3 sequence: CASSLTETPYGYTF. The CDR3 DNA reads TGTGCCAGCAGCTTAACGGAGACACCATATGGCTACACCTTC.

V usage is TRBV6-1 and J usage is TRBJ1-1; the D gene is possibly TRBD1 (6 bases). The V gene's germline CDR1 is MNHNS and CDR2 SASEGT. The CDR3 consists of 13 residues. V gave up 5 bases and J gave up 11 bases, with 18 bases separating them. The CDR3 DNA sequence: TGTGCCAGCAGTACCCGGGGGGGCGCGGGCGCTTTCTTT. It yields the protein CASSTRGGAGAFF.

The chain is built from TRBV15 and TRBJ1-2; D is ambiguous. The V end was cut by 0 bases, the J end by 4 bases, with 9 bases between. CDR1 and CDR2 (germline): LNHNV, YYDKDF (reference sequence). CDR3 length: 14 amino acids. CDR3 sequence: CATSRERTAYGYTF. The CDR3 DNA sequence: TGTGCCACCAGCAGAGAACGGACGGCCTATGGCTACACCTTC.

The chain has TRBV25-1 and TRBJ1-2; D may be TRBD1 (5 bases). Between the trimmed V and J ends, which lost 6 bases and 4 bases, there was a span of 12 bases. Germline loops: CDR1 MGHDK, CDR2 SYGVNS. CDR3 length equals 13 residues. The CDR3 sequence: CASRETDLYGYTF. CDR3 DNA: TGTGCCAGCAGGGAGACAGACCTCTATGGCTACACCTTC.

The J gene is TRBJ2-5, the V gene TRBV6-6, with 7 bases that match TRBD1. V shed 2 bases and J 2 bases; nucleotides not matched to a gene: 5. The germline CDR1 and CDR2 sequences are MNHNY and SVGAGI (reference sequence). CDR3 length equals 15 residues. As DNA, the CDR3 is TGTGCCAGCAGTTACGATGGGACAGTTCAAGAGACCCAGTACTTC. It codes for CASSYDGTVQETQYF.